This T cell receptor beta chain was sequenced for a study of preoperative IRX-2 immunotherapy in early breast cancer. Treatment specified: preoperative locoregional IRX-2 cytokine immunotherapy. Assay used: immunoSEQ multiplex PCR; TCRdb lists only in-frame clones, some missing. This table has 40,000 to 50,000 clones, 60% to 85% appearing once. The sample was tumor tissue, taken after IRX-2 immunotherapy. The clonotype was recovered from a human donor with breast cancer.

DNA of the CDR3: TGTGCCAGTAGTCGAGGATCGGGGAGGCGGATTTACGCCAACGAGCAGTACTTC. Its protein is CASSRGSGRRIYANEQYF. The chain has TRBV19 and TRBJ2-7, with D maybe TRBD2 (6 bases). The V end was cut by 5 bases, the J end by 5 bases, with 28 bases between. In germline, CDR1 is LNHDA, CDR2 SQIVND (reference sequence). The CDR3 sequence is 18 residues long.